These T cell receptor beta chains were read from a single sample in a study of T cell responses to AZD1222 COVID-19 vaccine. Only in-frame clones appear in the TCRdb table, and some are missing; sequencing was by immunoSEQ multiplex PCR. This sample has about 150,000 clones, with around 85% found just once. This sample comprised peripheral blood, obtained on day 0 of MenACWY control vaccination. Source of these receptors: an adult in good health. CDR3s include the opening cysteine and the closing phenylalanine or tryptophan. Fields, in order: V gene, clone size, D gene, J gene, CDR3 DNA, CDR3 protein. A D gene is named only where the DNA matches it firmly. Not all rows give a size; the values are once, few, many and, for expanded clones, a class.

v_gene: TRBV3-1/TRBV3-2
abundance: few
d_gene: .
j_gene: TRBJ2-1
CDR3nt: TGTGCCAGCTCCGAGGGCTCCTCTGATGTCTACAATGAGCAGTTCTTC
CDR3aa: CASSEGSSDVYNEQFF

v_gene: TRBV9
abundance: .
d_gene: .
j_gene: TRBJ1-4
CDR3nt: TGTGCCAGCAGCCCCCGGGAAGGGGGGGGTGAAAAACTGTTTTTT
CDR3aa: CASSPREGGGEKLFF

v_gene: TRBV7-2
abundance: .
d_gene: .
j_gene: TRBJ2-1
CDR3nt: TGTGCCAGCAGCTTAGGCAGTTACAATGAGCAGTTCTTC
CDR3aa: CASSLGSYNEQFF

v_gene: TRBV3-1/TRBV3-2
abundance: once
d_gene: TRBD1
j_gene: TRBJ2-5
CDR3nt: TGTGCCAGCAGCCAATGGGACAGACAAGAGACCCAGTACTTC
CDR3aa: CASSQWDRQETQYF

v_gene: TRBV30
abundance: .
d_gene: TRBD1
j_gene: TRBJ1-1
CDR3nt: TGTGCCTGGAGCCGGACAGGGGGTCACACTGAAGCTTTCTTT
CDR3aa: CAWSRTGGHTEAFF

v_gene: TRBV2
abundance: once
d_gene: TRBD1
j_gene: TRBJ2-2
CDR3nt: TGTGCCAGCAGTAGCAGGGGGCATGACACCGGGGAGCTGTTTTTT
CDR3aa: CASSSRGHDTGELFF

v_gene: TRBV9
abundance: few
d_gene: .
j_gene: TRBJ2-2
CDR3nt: TGTGCCAGCAGCGAACAGGGTTACACCGGGGAGCTGTTTTTT
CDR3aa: CASSEQGYTGELFF

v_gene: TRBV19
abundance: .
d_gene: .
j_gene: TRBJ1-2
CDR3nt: TGTGCCAGTAGTATTGTTGGTGCTGGCTACACCTTC
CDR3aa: CASSIVGAGYTF

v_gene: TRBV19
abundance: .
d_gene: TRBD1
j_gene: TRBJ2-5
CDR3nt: TGTGCCAGTAGTATCGACAGGGACCAAGAGACCCAGTACTTC
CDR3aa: CASSIDRDQETQYF

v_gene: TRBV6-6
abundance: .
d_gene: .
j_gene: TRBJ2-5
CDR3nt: TGTGCCAGCAGTTACCTTGGACAAGAGACCCAGTACTTC
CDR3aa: CASSYLGQETQYF

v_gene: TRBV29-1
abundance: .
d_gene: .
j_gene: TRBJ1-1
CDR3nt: TGCAGCGTTGAAAAAGGCTTGAACACTGAAGCTTTCTTT
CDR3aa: CSVEKGLNTEAFF

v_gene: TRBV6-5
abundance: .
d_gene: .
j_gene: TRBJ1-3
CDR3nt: TGTGCCAGCAGTCGACAGAAACTTGGAAACACCATATATTTT
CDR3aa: CASSRQKLGNTIYF

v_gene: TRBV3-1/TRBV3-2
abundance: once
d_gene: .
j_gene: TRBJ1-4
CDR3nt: TGTGCCAGCAGCCAAGATCAACGGCAGGGGTATGAAAAACTGTTTTTT
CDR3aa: CASSQDQRQGYEKLFF

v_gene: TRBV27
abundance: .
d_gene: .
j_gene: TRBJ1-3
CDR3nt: TGTGCCAGCAGCAACGCCCCGGGCCCGGGAAACACCATATATTTT
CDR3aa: CASSNAPGPGNTIYF

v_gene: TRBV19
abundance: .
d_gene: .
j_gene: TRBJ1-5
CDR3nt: TGTGCCAGTAGTACCTCGGGGAGGACCCTTTATCAGCCCCAGCATTTT
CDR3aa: CASSTSGRTLYQPQHF

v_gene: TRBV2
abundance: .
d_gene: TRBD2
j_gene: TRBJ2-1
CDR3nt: TGTGCCAGCAGTGCACTAGCGGGGGCTCGTGGTGAGCAGTTCTTC
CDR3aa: CASSALAGARGEQFF

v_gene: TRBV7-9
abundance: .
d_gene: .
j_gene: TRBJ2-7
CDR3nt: TGTGCCAGCAGCTTAGGCGGCCTGAGCTCCTACGAGCAGTACTTC
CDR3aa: CASSLGGLSSYEQYF

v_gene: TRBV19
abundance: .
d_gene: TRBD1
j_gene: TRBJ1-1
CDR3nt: TGTGCCAGTAGTCGGACAGGGGGAGGGAATCGAGCTTTCTTT
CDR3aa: CASSRTGGGNRAFF

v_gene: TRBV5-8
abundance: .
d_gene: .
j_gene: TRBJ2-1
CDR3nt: TGTGCCAGCAGCTTTACCGGGAATGAGCAGTTCTTC
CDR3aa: CASSFTGNEQFF

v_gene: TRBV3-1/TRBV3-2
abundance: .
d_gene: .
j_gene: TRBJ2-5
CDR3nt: TGTGCCAGCAGCCGTGGAGGAAACCAAGAGACCCAGTACTTC
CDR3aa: CASSRGGNQETQYF

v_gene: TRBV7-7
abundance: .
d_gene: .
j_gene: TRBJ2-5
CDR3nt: TGTGCCAGCAGTCTACAGGGGAGGAGAGGAGAGACCCAGTACTTC
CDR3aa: CASSLQGRRGETQYF

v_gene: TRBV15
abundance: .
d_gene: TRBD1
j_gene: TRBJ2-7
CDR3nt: TGTGCCACCAGCAGAGATTTACAGGGGAAGTTCCGAGTGTCCTACGAGCAGTACTTC
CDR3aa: CATSRDLQGKFRVSYEQYF

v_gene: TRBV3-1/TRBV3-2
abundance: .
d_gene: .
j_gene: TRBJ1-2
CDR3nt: TGTGCCAGCAGCCAAGATTACGGGACCTATGGCTACACCTTC
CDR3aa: CASSQDYGTYGYTF

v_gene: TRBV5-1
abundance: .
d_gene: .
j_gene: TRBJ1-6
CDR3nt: TGCGCCAGCAGCTTGGGTCCCGGAGCTAATTCACCCCTCCACTTT
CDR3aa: CASSLGPGANSPLHF

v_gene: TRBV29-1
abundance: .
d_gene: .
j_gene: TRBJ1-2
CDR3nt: TGCAGCGTTGAGGGTCTTACAGGGCTGGATGGCTACACCTTC
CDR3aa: CSVEGLTGLDGYTF

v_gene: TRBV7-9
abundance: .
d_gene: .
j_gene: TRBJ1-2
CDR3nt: TGTGCCAGCAGCTCCGCCGGGACACTCTATGGCTACACCTTC
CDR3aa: CASSSAGTLYGYTF

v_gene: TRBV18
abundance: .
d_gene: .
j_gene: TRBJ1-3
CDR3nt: TGTGCCAGCTCACCGTCGGGGACCTCTGGAAACACCATATATTTT
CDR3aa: CASSPSGTSGNTIYF

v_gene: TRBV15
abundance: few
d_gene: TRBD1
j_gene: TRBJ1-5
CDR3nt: TGTGCCACCAGCAGGGATGACAGGGGGCATCAGCCCCAGCATTTT
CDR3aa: CATSRDDRGHQPQHF

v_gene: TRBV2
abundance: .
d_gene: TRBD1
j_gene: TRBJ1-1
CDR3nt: TGTGCCAGCAGTGTTCATGACAGGGGCGGCACTGAAGCTTTCTTT
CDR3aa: CASSVHDRGGTEAFF

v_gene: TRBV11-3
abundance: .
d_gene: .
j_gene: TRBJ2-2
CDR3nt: TGTGCCAGCAGCTTGCGGGGCGGGGAGCTGTTTTTT
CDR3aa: CASSLRGGELFF

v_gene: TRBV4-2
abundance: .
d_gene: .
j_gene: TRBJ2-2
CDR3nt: TGTGCCAGCAGCCCAAATGCAGGGGCGGGCACCGGGGAGCTGTTTTTT
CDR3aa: CASSPNAGAGTGELFF

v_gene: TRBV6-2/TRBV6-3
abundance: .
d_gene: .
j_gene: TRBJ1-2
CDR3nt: TGTGCCAGCAGTGTACAGGGTGTCTATGGCTACACCTTC
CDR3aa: CASSVQGVYGYTF

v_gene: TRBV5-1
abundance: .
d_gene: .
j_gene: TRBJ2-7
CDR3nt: TGCGCCAGCAGCTTTCACGGGAGAACCTACGAGCAGTACTTC
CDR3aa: CASSFHGRTYEQYF

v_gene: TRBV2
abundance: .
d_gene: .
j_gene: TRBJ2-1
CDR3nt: TGTGCCAGCAGTCTGGACTATAGCTCCTACAATGAGCAGTTCTTC
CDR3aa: CASSLDYSSYNEQFF

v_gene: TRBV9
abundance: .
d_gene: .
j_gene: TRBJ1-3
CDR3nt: TGTGCCAGCAGCGTCCGGGAGGACAGCGCTTTATCTGGAAACACCATATATTTT
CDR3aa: CASSVREDSALSGNTIYF

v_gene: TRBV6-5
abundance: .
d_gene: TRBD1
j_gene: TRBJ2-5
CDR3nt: TGTGCCAGCAGTCAAACTCAGGGGGCTGGAGAGACCCAGTACTTC
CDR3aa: CASSQTQGAGETQYF

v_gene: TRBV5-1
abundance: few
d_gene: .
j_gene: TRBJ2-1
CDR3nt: TGCGCCAGCAGCCGGGGAAATGAGCAGTTCTTC
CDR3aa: CASSRGNEQFF

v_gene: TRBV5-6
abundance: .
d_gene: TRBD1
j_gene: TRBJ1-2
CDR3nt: TGTGCCAGCAGCCACCGGGACAGAACAAACTATGGCTACACCTTC
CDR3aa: CASSHRDRTNYGYTF

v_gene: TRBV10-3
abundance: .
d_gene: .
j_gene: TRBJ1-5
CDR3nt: TGTGCCATCAGTGACCGTCAGGGAATTAACCAGCCCCAGCATTTT
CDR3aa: CAISDRQGINQPQHF

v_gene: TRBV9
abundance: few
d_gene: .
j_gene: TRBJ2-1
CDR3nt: TGTGCCAGCAGCGTAGCCCCACGGGAAGATGAGCAGTTCTTC
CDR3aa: CASSVAPREDEQFF

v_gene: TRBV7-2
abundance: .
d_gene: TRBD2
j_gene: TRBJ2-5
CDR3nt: TGTGCCAGCAGCTTCGTCGGGCTAGCGGAAGAGACCCAGTACTTC
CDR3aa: CASSFVGLAEETQYF

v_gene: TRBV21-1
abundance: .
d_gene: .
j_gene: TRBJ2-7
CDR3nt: TGTGCCAGCAGCAAAGCAAGGGGAAGCTCCTACGAGCAGTACTTC
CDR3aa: CASSKARGSSYEQYF

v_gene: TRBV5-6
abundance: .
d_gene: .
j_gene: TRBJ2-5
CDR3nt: TGTGCCAGCAGCTTGAGTATAGAGACCCAGTACTTC
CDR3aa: CASSLSIETQYF

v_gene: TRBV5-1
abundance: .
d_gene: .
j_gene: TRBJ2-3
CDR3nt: TGCGCCAGCAGCTTGGAAGGGTTCCAAGATACGCAGTATTTT
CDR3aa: CASSLEGFQDTQYF

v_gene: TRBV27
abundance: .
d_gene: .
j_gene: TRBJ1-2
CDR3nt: TGTGCCAGCAGCCCTGAGAAGGGCATCTACTATGGCTACACCTTC
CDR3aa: CASSPEKGIYYGYTF

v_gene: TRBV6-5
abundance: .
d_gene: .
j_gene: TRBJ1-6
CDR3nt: TGTGCCAGCAGTTACTCGAGTACGAGACCCCTCCACTTT
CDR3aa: CASSYSSTRPLHF

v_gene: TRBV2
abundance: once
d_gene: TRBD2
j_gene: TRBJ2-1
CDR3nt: TGTGCCAGCAGACCAACCGGACTAGCCCAGTTCTTC
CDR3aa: CASRPTGLAQFF

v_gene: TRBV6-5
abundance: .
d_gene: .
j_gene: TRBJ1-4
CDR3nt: TGTGCCAGCAGTCCCCAGGGTCGCGAAAAACTGTTTTTT
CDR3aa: CASSPQGREKLFF

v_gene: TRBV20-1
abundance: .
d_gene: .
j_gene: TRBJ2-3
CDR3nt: TGCAGTGCTAGTCGAACTGACATTCGGCAGTATTTT
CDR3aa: CSASRTDIRQYF

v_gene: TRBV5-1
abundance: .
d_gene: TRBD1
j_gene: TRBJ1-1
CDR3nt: TGCGCCAGCAGCTTGGGCACAGGGGGCAAAACTGAAGCTTTCTTT
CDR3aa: CASSLGTGGKTEAFF

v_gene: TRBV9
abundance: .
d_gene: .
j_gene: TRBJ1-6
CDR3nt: TGTGCCAGCAGCGTAGCTACGGGGAATTCACCCCTCCACTTT
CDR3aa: CASSVATGNSPLHF

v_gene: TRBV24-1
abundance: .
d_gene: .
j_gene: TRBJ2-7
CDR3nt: TGTGCCACCAGTGATTTCAGGTCTCGCGAGCAGTACTTC
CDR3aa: CATSDFRSREQYF

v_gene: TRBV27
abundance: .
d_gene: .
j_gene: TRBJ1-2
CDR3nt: TGTGCCAGCAGTTTTCAGGAGAACTATGGCTACACCTTC
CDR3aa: CASSFQENYGYTF

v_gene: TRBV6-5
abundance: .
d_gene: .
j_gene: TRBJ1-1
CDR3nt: TGTGCCAGCAGTTACATTCAGGGACAGAACACTGAAGCTTTCTTT
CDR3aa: CASSYIQGQNTEAFF

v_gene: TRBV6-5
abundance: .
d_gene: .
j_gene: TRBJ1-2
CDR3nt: TGTGCCAGCAGTTACGACCGCCAGGGATCAATCGCCTTC
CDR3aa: CASSYDRQGSIAF